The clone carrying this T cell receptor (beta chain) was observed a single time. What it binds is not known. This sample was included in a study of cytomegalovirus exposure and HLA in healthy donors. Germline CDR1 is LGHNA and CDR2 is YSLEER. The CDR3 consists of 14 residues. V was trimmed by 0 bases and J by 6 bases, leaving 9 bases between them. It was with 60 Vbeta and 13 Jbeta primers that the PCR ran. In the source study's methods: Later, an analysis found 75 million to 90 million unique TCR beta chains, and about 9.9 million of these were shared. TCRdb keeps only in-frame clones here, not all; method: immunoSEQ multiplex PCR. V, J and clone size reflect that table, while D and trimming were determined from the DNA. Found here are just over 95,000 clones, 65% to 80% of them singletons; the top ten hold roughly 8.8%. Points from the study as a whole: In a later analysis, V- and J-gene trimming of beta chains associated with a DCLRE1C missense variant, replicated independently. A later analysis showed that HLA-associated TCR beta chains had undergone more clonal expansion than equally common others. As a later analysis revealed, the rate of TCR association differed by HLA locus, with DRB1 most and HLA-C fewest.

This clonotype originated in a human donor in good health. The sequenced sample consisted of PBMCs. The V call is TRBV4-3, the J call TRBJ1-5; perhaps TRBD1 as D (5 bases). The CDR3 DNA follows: TGCGCCAGCAGCCAAGATTGGGGGGGTCAGCCCCAGCATTTT. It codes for CASSQDWGGQPQHF.